Listed here is a single T cell receptor (beta chain). Its binding antigen is unknown. Per-nucleotide qualities are absent, and no much larger clonotype sits a single base away. The cohort was made up of 666 healthy bone marrow donors. All cohort members were sampled while nominally healthy, although unrecorded immune exposures were likely present. The donor tested CMV seropositive and was one of the 289 seropositive cohort members. Every donor gave a peripheral blood sample, and the peripheral blood mononuclear cells from that sample were used for TCR beta sequencing. Genomic DNA was extracted from the blood cell samples with the Qiagen DNeasy Blood Extraction Kit. These data are taken from a study of cytomegalovirus exposure and HLA in healthy donors (TCRdb year 2017). At the level of the whole study: An earlier analysis of approximately 550 of the donors reported approximately 300 Gb of sequence data and some 120 million unique TCR beta sequences from 150 million to 200 million T cells. Rather than using new phenotypic data, the later analysis identified candidate immune exposures from TCR beta sequences and from how often those sequences occurred across donors. Of the roughly 430 genotyped donors, about 84% fell in the genetic ancestry cluster associated with self-reported Caucasian donors. Around 330 gigabases of sequencing data and approximately 92 million unique TCR sequences made up an early release that covered roughly 670 HLA-typed donors. Donor age, sex, ethnicity and CMV serostatus were compiled together with the repertoire data. In a later genetic analysis, genome-wide SNP genotypes for about three fifths of the roughly 670 donors were used, and that subset was treated as a discovery cohort. Every repertoire in the discovery cohort had been generated on one and the same sequencing platform. Roughly 5 DR-DQ haplotypes were handled as single units for association and clustering, since linkage in the cohort was strong. Both class I and class II loci were covered by HLA typing, at four-digit resolution. A later analysis re-examined previously published TCR beta repertoires from around 670 donors and added high-resolution HLA genotyping to investigate patterns of TCR occurrence. The study was designed to test whether signatures of past pathogen exposure could be identified by cataloging public T cell receptors. To predict cytomegalovirus infection status, the study brought together high-throughput TCR immunosequencing, statistical association of individual TCRs with disease status, and machine learning. Besides the first cohort of approximately 670 subjects, a separate validation cohort made up of some 110 different subjects was used. The number of typed donors differed by locus: about 620-630 for A, B, C, DRB1 and DQB1; 522 for DQA1; approximately 600 for DPA1; and 400 to 480 for DPB1. In an earlier analysis of 500 to 650 of the donors, high-throughput TCR beta sequencing was used to judge whether each TCR beta V gene segment behaved as functional or pseudogenic. Among about 410 genotyped donors of the cohort, an average of roughly 230,000 unique TCR beta nucleotide sequences was sequenced per donor, of which 15% to 20% were non-productive. The study used immunosequencing to profile the T cell repertoires of approximately 630 subjects and linked those repertoires to cytomegalovirus serostatus.

Library prep was done by the immunoSEQ multiplex PCR assay. A mixture of 60 forward primers for TCR Vbeta segments and 13 reverse primers for TCR Jbeta segments was used in the multiplex PCR. Amplification of the CDR3 region of rearranged TCR beta genes was performed with a multiplex PCR assay on genomic DNA. Amplified TCR beta libraries were sequenced as 87-base-pair reads on the Illumina HiSeq System. For the original study's pipeline: A later analysis counted some 74 million unique TCR beta chains across the 690 or so repertoires, and about 10 million of these chains were shared by at least two donors. To remove PCR and sequencing errors, raw reads were error-corrected and collapsed into unique sequences using a nearest-neighbor algorithm that merged closely related sequences. To assign V, D and J gene segments, CDR3 sequences were aligned to IMGT reference sequences. Each retained sequence needed at least a six-nucleotide match to both a V gene segment and a J gene segment. A rearrangement counted as productive if the CDR3 had no stop codons and remained in frame with V and J, and every other rearrangement counted as non-productive. Following IMGT convention, CDR3 was defined as the stretch from the second conserved V-encoded cysteine up to the conserved J-encoded phenylalanine. The earlier analysis of fewer than 750 of the donors excluded sequences that lacked an unambiguous match to a single V gene segment. In an earlier analysis of a few hundred of the donors, a V segment was called functional when productive rearrangements were above 56.7%, and segregating when the standard deviation between donors exceeded 5%. A statistical classification framework was built to diagnose cytomegalovirus status from the catalog of TCR beta chain sequences. In a later analysis, TCR nucleotide sequences were compared against IMGT/GENE-DB human TR gene sequences so that V and J genes could be assigned. The TCRdist pipeline was used in a later analysis to assign CDR3 sequences and most-parsimonious VDJ recombination scenarios. In a later analysis, each TCR beta chain was defined by its CDR3 amino acid sequence together with its V-gene family, and reads without a unique V-gene family were excluded. To address suspected cross-contamination and a sequencing artifact, a later analysis removed 550 to 750 highly shared, low-generation-probability nucleotide sequences. A later analysis calculated a clonal expansion index for each public chain from normalized within-repertoire ranks of inferred template counts. A later analysis computed generation probabilities with a VDJ recombination model fitted to out-of-frame rearrangements, and checked the results against IGoR. Hypergeometric tests were used in a later analysis to score TCR-TCR, TCR-HLA and TCR-CMV co-occurrence, with a repertoire-size bias correction applied to the TCR pairs. False discovery rates were estimated in a later analysis by permuting HLA or CMV assignments 20 times. A later analysis grouped co-occurring TCRs with DBSCAN, adding TCRdist sequence similarity when clustering within HLA-allele-positive subsets. For co-occurrence clustering, repertoires with fewer than 30,000 or more than 120,000 public chains were excluded, along with four to six repertoires with anomalous nucleotide sharing. Held by TCRdb, this immuneACCESS table contains in-frame sequences only and omits some clones. Under half of the omission traces to an unresolved V gene where checked; the cause of the rest is unknown. The V and J calls and clone size come from that table; D and trimming were worked out from the DNA. In all, the sample holds some 90,000 clones, and roughly 79% of those were seen once. The ten biggest clones cover roughly 3.2% of the sample.

General findings and caveats noted by the study authors: Roughly uniform sequencing depth across donors was assumed in presence/absence analyses, although this assumption may not hold. Cytomegalovirus status was reported to be diagnosed by the classifier with high specificity and sensitivity in both the original and validation cohorts. In this cohort, only TCR beta chains were sequenced, and detectable features were limited by the absence of alpha or paired-chain data. At a false discovery rate of 0.05, a later analysis linked 16,000 or so TCR beta sequences to specific HLA alleles. Because some donors lacked HLA typing at each locus, the association tests relied only on the typed subset. A further reported finding was that TCR beta sequences accurately predicted the HLA-A and HLA-B alleles for most subjects in the first cohort. The earlier analysis of a few hundred of the donors excluded around 17 rarely observed V segments, including chromosome 9 orphons, because counts were too low. Compared with the roughly 700-donor mean, donors in an Asian-associated ancestry cluster had fewer N-insertions in productive TCRs, according to a later genetic analysis. When HLA alleles, especially DR and DQ, strongly co-occurred, attributing TCR associations to individual alleles was difficult. The authors suggested that the approach could potentially be extended to other disease states and immunological phenotypes. While some public TCRs were present in many individuals, most TCR sequences turned up only very rarely across donors. The study listed 170 or so TCR beta chains as associated with cytomegalovirus. A group of highly shared sequence variants was considered likely to be a technical artifact of the sequencing pipeline. In a later analysis, the rate of TCR association differed among HLA loci, with DRB1 alleles having the most associated TCRs and HLA-C alleles having the fewest. Immune exposure information for the cohort was limited to CMV serostatus. V-gene and J-gene trimming of TCR beta chains was associated with a missense DCLRE1C variant in a later genetic analysis, and the association was replicated in an independent cohort. Correlated functional status among segregating V segments might be attributable to linkage disequilibrium, but an unknown experimental factor could not be ruled out. In a later analysis, several top co-occurrence clusters were reported to appear linked to parvovirus B19, influenza, CMV and Epstein-Barr virus. In an earlier analysis of a few hundred of the donors, most TCR beta V segments were observed in productive rearrangements about 90% or about 30% of the time, broadly matching IMGT annotations. In a later analysis, most CMV-associated TCR beta chains were found to appear HLA-restricted, with HLA associations seemingly driven largely by CMV exposure. A later analysis found that HLA-associated TCR beta chains were more clonally expanded and had lower generation probabilities than equally common non-associated chains. A few of the identified cytomegalovirus-associated TCR beta chains were confirmed in vitro to be specific for cytomegalovirus antigens.

Sequenced input: PBMCs. The sequence derives from a female donor in good health and CMV-seropositive.

The CDR3 corresponds to CSVRPPQGGQETQYF. In nucleotide form, the sequence is TGCAGCGTCCGCCCCCCCCAGGGGGGACAAGAGACCCAGTACTTC. The chain was built from TRBV29-1 and TRBJ2-5; matching of 7 bases hints at TRBD1 as the D gene. The trim is 6 bases for V and 2 bases for J, with a gap of 19 bases between the germline ends. CDR1 is given as SQVTM and CDR2 as ANQGSEA, both from the germline V gene. Measured from the cysteine to the phenylalanine, the CDR3 is 15 residues long. Kept here is only the CDR3 DNA, which spans 45 bases and is read in frame from base 1.